A single sample is the source of the 18 T cell receptor beta chains below, sequenced in a study of blood T cells in healthy people across ages (dated by TCRdb to about 2015). The library was produced with 5' RACE. These reads were obtained on an Illumina HiSeq 2500. A second roughly 7 to 11 cycle PCR used a sample-barcoded 5' primer and a J-beta primer mix. TCRdb reran the public reads through fastp at Q25 and MiXCR, keeping productive beta chains. Identical CDR3 protein sequences are pooled into one entry, listed with their most common genes and DNA. This sample is represented by about 500,000 distinct CDR3 sequences; more than 20% of them were singletons. The ten largest account for just over 8.5% of the sample. These data were likewise used in another study, on T cells of mothers and their children.

The sequenced sample consisted of blood. All receptors derive from a boy aged 5-17 years in good health.

The chain joins TRBV29-1 to TRBJ2-1, with D perhaps TRBD2 (6 bases). The J call may be wrong; the DNA end is better matched by TRBJ2-7. The CDR3 is 15 amino acids. The germline V gene encodes CDR1 SQVTM and CDR2 ANQGSEA. CDR3 loop: CSVGRIGGMIYEQYF. CDR3 DNA: TGCAGCGTTGGCCGCATCGGCGGGATGATTTACGAGCAGTACTTC.

The genes are TRBV11-2 and TRBJ1-4, with no clear D. This CDR3 is built from 13 residues. Germline values: CDR1 SGHAT, CDR2 FQNNGV. The V end was cut by 2 bases, the J end by 6 bases, with 7 bases between. Here the CDR3 DNA reads TGTGCCAGCAGCTTACAGGAGGATGAAAAACTGTTTTTT. Translated, it gives CASSLQEDEKLFF. Variable domain in full (rest from reference TRBV11-2 and TRBJ1-4): EAGVAQSPRYKIIEKRQSVAFWCNPISGHATLYWYQQILGQGPKLLIQFQNNGVVDDSQLPKDRFSAERLKGVDSTLKIQPAKLEDSAVYLCASSLQEDEKLFFGSGTQLSVL.

This clonotype was counted a few times. This chain joins TRBV7-8 and TRBJ2-3; 10 positions agree with TRBD1. The germline V gene has CDR1 SGHVS and CDR2 FQNEAQ. The V and J ends lost 8 bases and 6 bases, in that order; junction bases with no gene match: 11. The CDR3 consists of 15 residues. The CDR3 spells CASGPRTGGADTQYF. CDR3 bases: TGTGCCAGCGGCCCTAGGACAGGGGGGGCGGATACGCAGTATTTT.

This clonotype has just a few counts. This chain joins TRBV5-6 and TRBJ2-2, with 7 bases aligning to TRBD2. The CDR3 sequence is 15 residues long. In germline, CDR1 is SGHDT, CDR2 YYEEEE. After removal of 4 bases from V and 1 base from J, the junction contained 4 bases not matched to a gene. The CDR3 here is CASSRGLKNTGELFF. The CDR3 DNA is TGTGCCAGCAGCCGGGGACTAAAGAACACCGGGGAGCTGTTTTTT. Drawing the rest from reference TRBV5-6 and TRBJ2-2, the complete variable domain is DAGVTQSPTHLIKTRGQQVTLRCSPKSGHDTVSWYQQALGQGPQFIFQYYEEEERQRGNFPDRFSGHQFPNYSSELNVNALLLGDSALYLCASSRGLKNTGELFFGEGSRLTVL.

This clonotype was counted only a few times. The chain combines TRBV6-1 with TRBJ2-3, with a weak D call TRBD2 (6 bases). V was clipped by 3 bases and J by 2 bases, with 12 bases between them. CDR3 length: 15 amino acids. Germline CDR1 reads MNHNS; CDR2 reads SASEGT. The CDR3 spells CASSDAGLNTDTQYF. In nucleotides, the CDR3 is TGTGCCAGCAGTGACGCGGGACTCAACACAGATACGCAGTATTTT.

V usage is TRBV4-3 and J usage is TRBJ2-5; possible D gene TRBD1, 5 bases. Judging by the DNA end, TRBJ2-7 fits better; the J call may be wrong. The CDR3 totals 15 residues. Germline V gives CDR1 LGHNA, CDR2 YSLEER. The CDR3 region is CASSQEQGRSYEQYF. The CDR3 region has the DNA TGCGCCAGCAGCCAAGAGCAGGGTAGATCCTACGAGCAGTACTTC.

This clonotype turned up a few times. This chain joins TRBV15 and TRBJ2-5, with unresolved D. The V gene lost 4 bases and the J gene lost 0 bases, with 12 bases spanning the gap. The germline CDR1 and CDR2 sequences are LNHNV and YYDKDF (reference sequence). The CDR3 runs to 15 residues. For the CDR3, the DNA is TGTGCCACCAGCACCGCCGATCAGTACCAAGAGACCCAGTACTTC. Its translation is CATSTADQYQETQYF.

This clonotype was detected only once. The CDR3 DNA reads as TGTGCCAGCAGCCCAAACCGGGGGACCAATCGGAAGTTCTTC. Translated: CASSPNRGTNRKFF. The V and J genes are TRBV4-2 and TRBJ2-1; D possibly corresponds to TRBD2 (6 bases). The CDR3 length is 14 residues. The germline V gene encodes CDR1 LGHNA and CDR2 YNFKEQ. V gave up 4 bases and J gave up 14 bases, with 21 bases separating them.

The V call is TRBV6-2 or TRBV6-3, the J call TRBJ2-3, with 11 bases that match TRBD2. Looked up from germline, CDR1 is MNHEY and CDR2 is SVGEGT. Germline trimming cut 2 bases from V and 2 bases from J; bases unmatched to any gene: 6. The CDR3 totals 17 residues. CDR3 DNA sequence: TGTGCCAGCAGTTACGAACGGACTAGCGGGTACACAGATACGCAGTATTTT. Translation: CASSYERTSGYTDTQYF.

A few counts support this clonotype. The chain uses TRBV7-2 and TRBJ2-1; 9 bases align to TRBD1. Germline V gene data show CDR1 as SGHTA and CDR2 as FQGNSA. The ends lost 5 bases at V and 9 bases at J; junction bases unmatched: 8. The CDR3 consists of 14 residues. The CDR3 DNA reads TGTGCCAGCAGCGGACACGGGACAGGGTTTGAGCAGTTCTTC. As protein: CASSGHGTGFEQFF.

This clonotype was detected a few times. J is TRBJ2-5 and V is TRBV6-2 or TRBV6-3, with 10 nucleotides matching TRBD2. Germline CDR1 and CDR2: MNHEY and SVGEGT. V dropped 4 bases and J dropped 1; count of bases not matched to a gene: 3. The CDR3 covers 15 residues. CDR3 DNA: TGTGCCAGCAGTTGGGCTAGCGGGGGCCAAGAGACCCAGTACTTC. Translated: CASSWASGGQETQYF.

This clonotype has a count of ten or more. The chain couples TRBV6-6 to TRBJ2-5; perhaps TRBD1 as D (6 bases). This CDR3 contains 12 residues. V lost 2 bases to trimming and J lost 7 bases, with 8 bases between them. CDR1 and CDR2 from the germline V gene are MNHNY and SVGAGI (reference sequence). This CDR3 is CASSYPRGTQYF. CDR3 nucleotide sequence: TGTGCCAGCAGTTACCCCAGGGGGACCCAGTACTTC.

This chain uses TRBV25-1 with TRBJ2-7, with D hard to call. Trimming removed 5 bases at V and 7 bases at J, with 9 bases between. The CDR3 loop spans 11 amino acids. CDR1 and CDR2 from the germline V gene are MGHDK and SYGVNS. As DNA, the CDR3 is TGTGCCAGCAGTTACATCCTTGAGCAGTACTTC. Translated, it gives CASSYILEQYF.

This clonotype was seen at least ten times. The chain uses TRBV28 and TRBJ1-2, with 9 bases lining up with TRBD1. The trim removed 6 bases at V and 4 bases at J, leaving 18 bases unmatched. CDR3 length: 18 amino acids. CDR1 is MDHEN, CDR2 SYDVKM, per germline. For the CDR3, the DNA is TGTGCCAGCAGACCCACGGGACAGGGCGGCGCTAGGAGCTATGGCTACACCTTC. It yields the protein CASRPTGQGGARSYGYTF.

At least ten counts were recorded for this clonotype. This chain connects TRBV30 to TRBJ2-1; TRBD2 matches 8 bases. This CDR3 contains 16 residues. Losses at the gene ends were 2 bases for V and 7 bases for J; bases not matched to a gene: 13. Germline lookup yields CDR1 GTSNPN and CDR2 SVGIG (reference sequence). CDR3 in amino acids: CAWSPPGIAGWNEQFF. The CDR3 coding sequence is TGTGCCTGGAGTCCCCCGGGGATAGCGGGGTGGAATGAGCAGTTCTTC.

Notes on this clonotype: Possible read error: a much larger clone is one base away. The chain recombines TRBV7-6 with TRBJ2-5; 7 nucleotides line up with TRBD1. Gene TRBJ2-7 matches the end of the DNA better, so the J call may be wrong. Looked up from germline, CDR1 is SGHVS and CDR2 is FNYEAQ. The CDR3 runs to 13 residues. The CDR3 DNA follows: TGTGCCGGCAGCCCGGGACAGACCTACGAGCAGTACTTC. Protein product: CAGSPGQTYEQYF.

On this clonotype itself: As the CDR3 is not closed by the conserved phenylalanine or tryptophan, this likely results from a read error. The chain recombines TRBV11-3 with TRBJ2-1; D is unclear. The germline V and J ends were trimmed by 4 bases and 8 bases, with 9 bases remaining between them. This CDR3 has 12 residues. From germline, CDR1 is SGHNT and CDR2 YENEEA. The CDR3 sequence: CASSSRGDEQFL. CDR3 DNA: TGTGCCAGCAGCTCCAGAGGAGATGAGCAGTTCCTC.

This clonotype was counted only a few times. This chain uses TRBV29-1 with TRBJ2-1; 8 nucleotides agree with TRBD1. Unmatched junction bases numbered 10, after V lost 6 bases and J lost 3 bases. This CDR3 is 15 amino acids long. CDR1 SQVTM and CDR2 ANQGSEA come from the germline V gene. CDR3 amino acids: CSVGLQGEVYNEQFF. The DNA for the CDR3 is TGCAGCGTGGGTTTACAGGGGGAGGTCTACAATGAGCAGTTCTTC.